One sample yielded the 3 T cell receptor beta chains listed below, sequenced in a study of blood T cell repertoires in COVID-19 (dated by TCRdb to 2019 to 2021). The method was the immunoSEQ multiplex PCR assay. TCRdb took over this immuneACCESS table, retaining in-frame rearrangements with V and J assigned. Such tables are incomplete; in checked studies, under half of the missing clones stem from an unresolved V gene, and the remainder is unexplained. The sample profile shows around 100,000 clones; under 85% of them were found once. The top ten clones comprise roughly 22% of the sample. Sequenced material: peripheral blood. These receptors all come from a human donor in a cohort sampled during active COVID-19.

This clone occurred once. Compared with germline, one end of the junction differs, possibly owing to a read error. The V gene is TRBV7-7, the J gene TRBJ2-1; TRBD2 matches 14 bases. Germline V CDR1 and CDR2: SSHAT, FNYEAQ (reference sequence). This CDR3 has 16 residues. The CDR3 region is CASSPGLAGAYNEQFF. DNA for the CDR3: TGTGCTAGCAGCCCGGGACTAGCGGGGGCCTACAATGAGCAGTTCTTC.

V gene TRBV7-2 combines with J gene TRBJ1-2; possibly TRBD1 for D (6 bases). Germline V gene sequence: CDR1 SGHTA, CDR2 FQGNSA. Trimming cost V 5 bases and J 8 bases, with 15 bases left between them. This CDR3 is 13 amino acids long. CDR3 amino acids: CASSPGQRLGYTF. The DNA for the CDR3 is TGTGCCAGCAGCCCTGGACAGCGGCTAGGCTACACCTTC.

The V call is TRBV9, the J call TRBJ2-5; 7 nucleotides line up with TRBD1. Germline loops: CDR1 SGDLS, CDR2 YYNGEE. The ends lost 8 bases at V and 5 bases at J; junction bases unmatched: 15. This CDR3 has 15 amino acids. The CDR3 sequence: CASTRTGVIGETQYF. Here the CDR3 DNA reads TGTGCCAGTACCCGAACAGGGGTAATCGGGGAGACCCAGTACTTC.